These T cell receptor beta chains were read from a single sample in a study of T-cell reconstitution after alpha-beta-depleted transplantation in children. TCRdb called the PCR reads again in MiXCR, with one record for every CDR3 protein. The table lists some 640,000 distinct CDR3 sequences, about 15% of them singletons, with 0.8% to 1.1% in the top ten. This specimen consisted of PBMCs from the stem cell graft donor, obtained from the stem cell graft. The receptor source for this set is a human donor who donated a stem cell graft to a child with acute myeloid leukemia. Each CDR3 is given with its conserved first and last residue. A D gene is named only where the DNA matches it firmly. For some rows the clone size is stated as once, few or many, or as a class when expanded; others skip it.

clone_size: NA; j_call: TRBJ1-1; v_call: TRBV15; d_call: TRBD1; cdr3_nt: TGTGCCACCAGCAGATCCGGGACAGCCATGAACACTGAAGCTTTCTTT; cdr3_aa: CATSRSGTAMNTEAFF
clone_size: few; j_call: TRBJ2-3; v_call: TRBV3-1; d_call: TRBD1; cdr3_nt: TGTGCCAGCAGCCCGTGGGACAGGAGCACAGATACGCAGTATTTT; cdr3_aa: CASSPWDRSTDTQYF
clone_size: many; j_call: TRBJ2-1; v_call: TRBV20-1; d_call: NA; cdr3_nt: TGCAGTGCTAGAGTGGAACGAGGGGGACTATACCAGGATGAGCAGTTCTTC; cdr3_aa: CSARVERGGLYQDEQFF
clone_size: many; j_call: TRBJ1-5; v_call: TRBV20-1; d_call: NA; cdr3_nt: TGCAGTGCTAGAGATAAAGGCGGCAATCAGCCCCAGCATTTT; cdr3_aa: CSARDKGGNQPQHF
clone_size: many; j_call: TRBJ2-1; v_call: TRBV5-6; d_call: NA; cdr3_nt: TGTGCCAGCAGTCGTACCTCCAGCTACAATGAGCAGTTCTTC; cdr3_aa: CASSRTSSYNEQFF
clone_size: few; j_call: TRBJ1-4; v_call: TRBV7-2; d_call: TRBD1; cdr3_nt: TGTGCCAGCAGCTTACAGGGGGCGGTTAATGAAAAACTGTTTTTT; cdr3_aa: CASSLQGAVNEKLFF
clone_size: NA; j_call: TRBJ2-5; v_call: TRBV3-1; d_call: NA; cdr3_nt: TGTGCCAGCAGCCATAGCATGGACCGACACGAAGAGACCCAGTACTTC; cdr3_aa: CASSHSMDRHEETQYF
clone_size: many; j_call: TRBJ1-5; v_call: TRBV20-1; d_call: NA; cdr3_nt: TGCAGTGCTATCCCGGGACACTTCAACAATCAGCCCCAGCATTTT; cdr3_aa: CSAIPGHFNNQPQHF
clone_size: many; j_call: TRBJ2-7; v_call: TRBV7-7; d_call: NA; cdr3_nt: TGTGCCAGCAGCTCCGAATTGGGCGAGCAGTACTTC; cdr3_aa: CASSSELGEQYF
clone_size: NA; j_call: TRBJ2-1; v_call: TRBV7-7; d_call: TRBD1; cdr3_nt: TGTGCCAGCAGCTTGTTTGCAGGGGGCCCCAATGAGCAGTTCTTC; cdr3_aa: CASSLFAGGPNEQFF
clone_size: many; j_call: TRBJ1-1; v_call: TRBV20-1; d_call: TRBD1; cdr3_nt: TGCAGTGCTAGTCCCAGGGGACAGGGAAAAGCTTTCTTT; cdr3_aa: CSASPRGQGKAFF
clone_size: many; j_call: TRBJ1-5; v_call: TRBV10-2; d_call: NA; cdr3_nt: TGCGCCAGCACCGCTTCGGGGTATCAGCCCCAGCATTTT; cdr3_aa: CASTASGYQPQHF
clone_size: NA; j_call: TRBJ2-1; v_call: TRBV28; d_call: NA; cdr3_nt: TGTGCCAGCAGTCATAGGAGACAGGTTACAATTGAGCAGTTCTTC; cdr3_aa: CASSHRRQVTIEQFF
clone_size: NA; j_call: TRBJ1-6; v_call: TRBV5-1; d_call: NA; cdr3_nt: TGCGCCAGCAGCCCGACGGCAGGATCAATTTACTATTCACCCCTCCACTTT; cdr3_aa: CASSPTAGSIYYSPLHF
clone_size: NA; j_call: TRBJ1-1; v_call: TRBV5-1; d_call: TRBD1; cdr3_nt: TGCGCCAGCAGCCTGGGGGGACAGGGGCCATCGAACACTGAAGCTTTCTTT; cdr3_aa: CASSLGGQGPSNTEAFF
clone_size: NA; j_call: TRBJ2-1; v_call: TRBV27; d_call: TRBD1; cdr3_nt: TGTGCCAGCAGAGGACAGGGTCAATACAATGAGCAGTTCTTC; cdr3_aa: CASRGQGQYNEQFF
clone_size: NA; j_call: TRBJ2-5; v_call: TRBV5-1; d_call: NA; cdr3_nt: TGCGCCAGCAGCTTGGAGCAGGGAGGGGGCGAGACCCAGTACTTC; cdr3_aa: CASSLEQGGGETQYF
clone_size: NA; j_call: TRBJ2-6; v_call: TRBV18; d_call: NA; cdr3_nt: TGTGCCAGCTCACCAGAATCAAGGGGGGCCAACGTCCTGACTTTC; cdr3_aa: CASSPESRGANVLTF
clone_size: few; j_call: TRBJ2-7; v_call: TRBV7-9; d_call: NA; cdr3_nt: TGTGCCAGCAGCCCTCTAGCCACCTACGAGCAGTACTTC; cdr3_aa: CASSPLATYEQYF
clone_size: few; j_call: TRBJ2-1; v_call: TRBV28; d_call: NA; cdr3_nt: TGTGCCAGCAGTTTCGGGTCTAATTGGCAACGCTCCTACAATGAGCAGTTCTTC; cdr3_aa: CASSFGSNWQRSYNEQFF
clone_size: many; j_call: TRBJ1-6; v_call: TRBV20-1; d_call: NA; cdr3_nt: TGCAGTGCTAGCGGGGGGGATTCACCCCTCCACTTT; cdr3_aa: CSASGGDSPLHF
clone_size: NA; j_call: TRBJ2-1; v_call: TRBV4-3; d_call: NA; cdr3_nt: TGCGCCAGCAGCCAAGATACGGAGGGTGAGCAGTTCTTC; cdr3_aa: CASSQDTEGEQFF
clone_size: NA; j_call: TRBJ2-7; v_call: TRBV12-3/TRBV12-4; d_call: NA; cdr3_nt: TGTGCCAGCAGCGAGTTCCCCTACGAGCAGTACTTC; cdr3_aa: CASSEFPYEQYF
clone_size: few; j_call: TRBJ1-2; v_call: TRBV20-1; d_call: NA; cdr3_nt: TGCAGTGCTAGAGGGGAGGGCTATGGCTACACCTTC; cdr3_aa: CSARGEGYGYTF
clone_size: few; j_call: TRBJ1-1; v_call: TRBV6-2/TRBV6-3; d_call: NA; cdr3_nt: TGTGCCAGCAGTTACCTCCTTCGGTCTAGGATGAACACTGAAGCTTTCTTT; cdr3_aa: CASSYLLRSRMNTEAFF